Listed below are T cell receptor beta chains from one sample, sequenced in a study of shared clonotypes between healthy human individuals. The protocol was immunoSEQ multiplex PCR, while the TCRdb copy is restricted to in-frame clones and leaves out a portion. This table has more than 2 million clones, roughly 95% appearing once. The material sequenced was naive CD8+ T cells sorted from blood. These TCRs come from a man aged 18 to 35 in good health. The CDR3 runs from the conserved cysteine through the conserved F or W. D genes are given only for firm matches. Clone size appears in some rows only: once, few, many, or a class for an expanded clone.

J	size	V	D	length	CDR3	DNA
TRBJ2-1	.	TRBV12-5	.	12	CASGLEYNEQFF	TGTGCTAGTGGTTTGGAATACAATGAGCAGTTCTTC
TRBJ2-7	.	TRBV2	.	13	CASSVTRVYEQYF	TGTGCCAGCAGTGTAACCAGGGTATACGAGCAGTACTTC
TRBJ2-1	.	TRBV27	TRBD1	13	CASTTGGLFEQFF	TGTGCCAGCACGACAGGGGGCCTGTTTGAGCAGTTCTTC
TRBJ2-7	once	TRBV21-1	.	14	CASSNPRSSYEQYF	TGTGCCAGCAGCAATCCCAGGAGCTCCTACGAGCAGTACTTC
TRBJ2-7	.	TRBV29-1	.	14	CSVDKGDSSYEQYF	TGCAGCGTTGATAAGGGGGATAGCTCCTACGAGCAGTACTTC
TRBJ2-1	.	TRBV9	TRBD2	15	CASSASGLAHNEQFF	TGTGCCAGCAGCGCCAGCGGACTAGCCCACAATGAGCAGTTCTTC
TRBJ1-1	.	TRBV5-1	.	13	CTSSLSGRTEAFF	TGCACCAGCAGCTTGTCGGGGAGGACTGAAGCTTTCTTT
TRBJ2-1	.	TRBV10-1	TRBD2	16	CASSEILAEGYNEQFF	TGCGCCAGCAGTGAGATACTAGCGGAGGGATACAATGAGCAGTTCTTC
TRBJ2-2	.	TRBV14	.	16	CASSPSSRVQVGELFF	TGTGCCAGCAGCCCATCTTCTAGGGTTCAGGTCGGGGAGCTGTTTTTT
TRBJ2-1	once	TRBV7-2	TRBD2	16	CASSFVAGGSYNEQFF	TGTGCCAGCAGCTTTGTGGCGGGAGGGTCCTACAATGAGCAGTTCTTC
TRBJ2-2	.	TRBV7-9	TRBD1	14	CASSVNRGTGELFF	TGTGCCAGCAGCGTAAACAGGGGAACCGGGGAGCTGTTTTTT
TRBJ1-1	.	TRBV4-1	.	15	CASSLVKGGNTEAFF	TGCGCCAGCAGCCTCGTCAAAGGAGGGAACACTGAAGCTTTCTTT
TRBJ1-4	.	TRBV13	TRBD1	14	CASAATGGLEKLFF	TGTGCCAGCGCGGCGACAGGGGGTTTGGAAAAACTGTTTTTT
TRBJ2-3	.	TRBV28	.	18	CASSSYVDRSSSTDTQYF	TGTGCCAGCAGTTCCTATGTAGACAGGAGCTCTAGCACAGATACGCAGTATTTT
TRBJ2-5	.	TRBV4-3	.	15	CASSQDRGQGETQYF	TGCGCCAGCAGCCAAGATCGAGGGCAGGGGGAGACCCAGTACTTC
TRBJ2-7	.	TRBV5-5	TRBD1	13	CASRRQGAYEQYF	TGTGCCAGCAGGCGACAGGGGGCCTACGAGCAGTACTTC
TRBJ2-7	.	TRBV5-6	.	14	CASSLGYEGPEQYF	TGTGCCAGCAGCTTGGGTTACGAGGGTCCCGAGCAGTACTTC
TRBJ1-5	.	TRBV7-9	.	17	CASSRAGINYSNQPQHF	TGTGCCAGCAGCAGGGCAGGGATTAATTATAGCAATCAGCCCCAGCATTTT